These 30 T cell receptor beta chains were sequenced from one sample in a study of shared clonotypes between healthy human individuals. Generated by immunoSEQ multiplex PCR, the TCRdb table keeps only in-frame clones and is missing some. Of under 850,000 clones listed, over 90% are singletons. Naive CD8 cells were CD45RO-negative, positively selected for CCR7, excluding terminally differentiated effector memory CD45RA+ cells. The sample taken for sequencing was naive CD8+ T cells sorted from blood. Receptor source: a man younger than 45 in good health.

The CDR3 DNA sequence: TGTGCCAGCAGCGTAGCGGGAGGGCTTAACGAGCAGTACTTC. Its translation is CASSVAGGLNEQYF. J is TRBJ2-7 and V is TRBV9, with 8 bases aligning to TRBD2. Germline CDR1 and CDR2: SGDLS and YYNGEE. This CDR3 is 14 amino acids long. V lost 0 bases to trimming and J lost 5 bases; unmatched junction nucleotides: 4.

This clone has more than one count but fewer than ten. V usage is TRBV19 and J usage is TRBJ2-7; D remains unclear. The CDR3 is 13 amino acids. CDR1 and CDR2 (germline): LNHDA, SQIVND (reference sequence). Trimming removed 3 bases from V and 7 bases from J, with 13 bases in between. This chain's CDR3 is CASSMGVVREQYF. CDR3 sequence (DNA): TGTGCCAGTAGTATGGGTGTCGTCAGGGAGCAGTACTTC.

V usage is TRBV9 and J usage is TRBJ2-3, with 7 bases identical to TRBD2. The CDR3 loop spans 16 amino acids. The ends lost 0 bases at V and 3 bases at J; junction bases unmatched: 7. Germline V gives CDR1 SGDLS, CDR2 YYNGEE. In nucleotides, the CDR3 is TGTGCCAGCAGCGTAGCCCGCGGGAGCGGTACAGATACGCAGTATTTT. Amino acid sequence: CASSVARGSGTDTQYF.

The chain recombines TRBV11-2 with TRBJ1-4; D is perhaps TRBD1 (5 bases). Trimming pared 5 bases from V and 6 bases from J, leaving 16 bases between. This CDR3 is 15 amino acids long. CDR1 is SGHAT, CDR2 FQNNGV, per germline. CDR3 sequence (DNA): TGTGCCAGCAGCAGTGACAGATGGGGTCATGAAAAACTGTTTTTT. It is translated as CASSSDRWGHEKLFF. The variable domain in full, with the rest retrieved from reference TRBV11-2 and TRBJ1-4, is EAGVAQSPRYKIIEKRQSVAFWCNPISGHATLYWYQQILGQGPKLLIQFQNNGVVDDSQLPKDRFSAERLKGVDSTLKIQPAKLEDSAVYLCASSSDRWGHEKLFFGSGTQLSVL.

The chain joins TRBV11-2 to TRBJ1-2; 7 positions match TRBD1. The CDR3 is 13 residues long. Losses at the gene ends were 1 base for V and 7 bases for J; bases not matched to a gene: 3. Germline assignment: CDR1 SGHAT and CDR2 FQNNGV. The CDR3 bases are TGTGCCAGCAGCTTAGCGACAGGGTTTGGCTACACCTTC. Amino acid sequence: CASSLATGFGYTF.

The rearrangement joins TRBV6-6 to TRBJ2-1; 8 bases fit TRBD1. J was trimmed by 5 bases and V by 2 bases; bases with no gene match: 8. Germline values: CDR1 MNHNY, CDR2 SVGAGI (reference sequence). The CDR3 extends over 16 amino acids. In nucleotides, the CDR3 is TGTGCCAGCAGTTACCGGGGCAGGGGGCCTGACAATGAGCAGTTCTTC. Amino acids: CASSYRGRGPDNEQFF.

The gene calls are TRBV6-1 and TRBJ2-7; 7 bases map to TRBD1. The CDR3 length is 14 residues. CDR1 is MNHNS, CDR2 SASEGT, per germline. V was clipped by 2 bases and J by 0 bases; unmatched bases: 1. The CDR3 nucleotides read TGTGCCAGCAGTGAAAGGACAGGCTCCTACGAGCAGTACTTC. Translation: CASSERTGSYEQYF.

This clone was detected a few times. This rearrangement joins TRBV19 to TRBJ2-7; D might be TRBD2 (5 bases). The germline CDR1 and CDR2 sequences are LNHDA and SQIVND (reference sequence). Trimming left V 5 bases short and J 3 bases short, with 11 bases between. The CDR3 has 13 amino acids. CDR3 nucleotide sequence: TGTGCCAGTAGTGTGGACTGGAACTACGAGCAGTACTTC. Its protein product is CASSVDWNYEQYF.

The V call is TRBV5-6, the J call TRBJ2-1; 7 bases are shared with TRBD1. The V gene end was trimmed by 0 bases and the J gene end by 14 bases; junction bases not matched to a gene: 5. The germline V gene has CDR1 SGHDT and CDR2 YYEEEE. The CDR3 runs to 12 residues. The CDR3 protein is CASSLADREEFF. The CDR3 coding sequence is TGTGCCAGCAGCTTGGCCGACAGGGAAGAGTTCTTC.

The rearrangement joins TRBV7-9 to TRBJ1-1, with 7 bases aligning to TRBD1. This CDR3 comprises 14 residues. V was clipped by 5 bases and J by 6 bases; unmatched bases: 9. Germline CDR1 SEHNR, CDR2 FQNEAQ (reference sequence). CDR3 nucleotide sequence: TGTGCCAGCAGCCATTCCGACAGGGTAGCTGAAGCTTTCTTT. Protein: CASSHSDRVAEAFF.

This clone was detected once. The chain couples TRBV19 to TRBJ2-1; D ambiguous. The CDR3 is made up of 16 amino acids. V shed 5 bases and J shed 6 bases, with 20 bases lying between them. Germline V gene sequence: CDR1 LNHDA, CDR2 SQIVND (reference sequence). The CDR3: CASSDARVWDLNEQFF. CDR3 nucleotides: TGTGCCAGTAGTGACGCCCGGGTTTGGGATCTCAATGAGCAGTTCTTC. The full variable domain, completed using reference TRBV19 and TRBJ2-1, is DGGITQSPKYLFRKEGQNVTLSCEQNLNHDAMYWYRQDPGQGLRLIYYSQIVNDFQKGDIAEGYSVSREKKESFPLTVTSAQKNPTAFYLCASSDARVWDLNEQFFGPGTRLTVL.

V usage is TRBV7-2 and J usage is TRBJ1-4; D call uncertain. Between the trimmed V and J ends, which lost 1 base and 3 bases, there was a span of 3 bases. This CDR3 region has 13 residues. Germline CDR1 is SGHTA and CDR2 is FQGNSA. The CDR3 is CASSLDPNEKLFF. In DNA, the CDR3 is TGTGCCAGCAGCTTAGATCCTAATGAAAAACTGTTTTTT.

The genes are TRBV2 and TRBJ2-1; D is ambiguous. This CDR3 has 13 residues. V lost 6 bases to trimming and J lost 5 bases, with 11 bases between them. Looked up from germline, CDR1 is SNHLY and CDR2 is FYNNEI. The CDR3 DNA reads as TGTGCCAGCAGCAGTCCCGTAAACAATGAGCAGTTCTTC. Its protein product is CASSSPVNNEQFF.

The genes are TRBV5-8 and TRBJ2-5, with 9 bases that match TRBD1. The CDR3 runs 15 residues. Looked up from germline, CDR1 is SGHTS and CDR2 is YDEGEE. The ends lost 4 bases at V and 2 bases at J; junction bases unmatched: 6. For the CDR3, the DNA is TGTGCCAGCAGCCCCGGGACAGGGACTCAAGAGACCCAGTACTTC. Translated, it gives CASSPGTGTQETQYF.

The chain joins TRBV7-9 to TRBJ2-5; the D is unclear. The CDR3 covers 15 residues. Trimming cost V 5 bases and J 0 bases, with 13 bases left between them. Germline values: CDR1 SEHNR, CDR2 FQNEAQ (reference sequence). In nucleotides, the CDR3 is TGTGCCAGCAGCGAACCCCGTATGTACCAAGAGACCCAGTACTTC. This sequence encodes CASSEPRMYQETQYF. Using reference TRBV7-9 and TRBJ2-5 for the parts outside the CDR3, the full variable domain is DTGVSQNPRHKITKRGQNVTFRCDPISEHNRLYWYRQTLGQGPEFLTYFQNEAQLEKSRLLSDRFSAERPKGSFSTLEIQRTEQGDSAMYLCASSEPRMYQETQYFGPGTRLLVL.

As regards this clone: Other nucleotide sequences from this sample produce the same CDR3. This chain uses TRBV27 with TRBJ2-2, with D uncertain. This CDR3 has 11 amino acids. With 4 bases removed from V and 5 bases from J, the gap between germline ends came to 2 bases. The germline V gene has CDR1 MNHEY and CDR2 SMNVEV (reference sequence). The CDR3 bases are TGTGCCAGCAGTTCTACCGGGGAGCTGTTTTTT. It encodes CASSSTGELFF.

The chain employs TRBV7-9 and TRBJ2-2; 11 bases match TRBD2. Germline V gives CDR1 SEHNR, CDR2 FQNEAQ (reference sequence). The CDR3 sequence is 17 residues long. V shed 5 bases, J shed 7 bases, and the junction held 12 bases outside the gene matches. The CDR3 DNA sequence: TGTGCCAGCAGCCCGCTTGAGACTAGCGGGAATGTCGGGGAGCTGTTTTTT. It translates to CASSPLETSGNVGELFF. Based on the CDR3 plus reference TRBV7-9 and TRBJ2-2, the full variable domain is DTGVSQNPRHKITKRGQNVTFRCDPISEHNRLYWYRQTLGQGPEFLTYFQNEAQLEKSRLLSDRFSAERPKGSFSTLEIQRTEQGDSAMYLCASSPLETSGNVGELFFGEGSRLTVL.

V and J are TRBV2 and TRBJ2-5; 7 nucleotides match TRBD2. V was clipped by 4 bases and J by 5 bases; unmatched bases: 19. The CDR3 length is 18 residues. Per the germline V gene, CDR1 is SNHLY and CDR2 is FYNNEI. The CDR3 sequence is CASSGEVEDGGRWETQYF. CDR3 sequence (DNA): TGTGCCAGCAGTGGGGAGGTTGAGGACGGCGGGAGATGGGAGACCCAGTACTTC.

In its sample, this clone was seen once. J is TRBJ1-5 and V is TRBV7-9; 7 nucleotides align to TRBD1. The germline V gene encodes CDR1 SEHNR and CDR2 FQNEAQ (reference sequence). CDR3 length: 15 amino acids. The trim removed 5 bases at V and 5 bases at J, leaving 9 bases unmatched. CDR3 region: CASSATTGPHQPQHF. Here the CDR3 DNA reads TGTGCCAGCAGCGCCACGACAGGGCCACATCAGCCCCAGCATTTT.

The J gene is TRBJ1-2, the V gene TRBV6-5; 10 bases match TRBD1. The CDR3 spans 16 residues. V lost 1 base to trimming and J lost 5 bases; unmatched junction nucleotides: 7. The germline V gene has CDR1 MNHEY and CDR2 SVGAGI. The CDR3 reads CASSYFGTGDRYGYTF. The CDR3 DNA reads as TGTGCCAGCAGTTACTTCGGGACAGGGGATAGGTATGGCTACACCTTC.

The chain is built from TRBV29-1 and TRBJ2-7, with TRBD2 as a possible D gene (6 bases). The CDR3 covers 13 residues. The V end was cut by 4 bases, the J end by 4 bases, with 14 bases between. Per germline, CDR1 SQVTM and CDR2 ANQGSEA. CDR3 nucleotide sequence: TGCAGCGTTGGGGGGAGGTTAGGGTACGAGCAGTACTTC. Protein product: CSVGGRLGYEQYF.

The V call is TRBV29-1, the J call TRBJ2-4; 8 nucleotides agree with TRBD1. J gave up 1 base and V 5 bases, and 4 bases lay outside the gene matches. The germline V gene encodes CDR1 SQVTM and CDR2 ANQGSEA. The length of the CDR3 is 14 residues. CDR3 in amino acids: CSVRTGLAKNIQYF. CDR3 DNA sequence: TGCAGCGTTCGGACAGGGCTCGCCAAAAACATTCAGTACTTC. Drawing the rest from reference TRBV29-1 and TRBJ2-4, the complete variable domain is SAVISQKPSRDICQRGTSLTIQCQVDSQVTMMFWYRQQPGQSLTLIATANQGSEATYESGFVIDKFPISRPNLTFSTLTVSNMSPEDSSIYLCSVRTGLAKNIQYFGAGTRLSVL.

The rearrangement joins TRBV29-1 to TRBJ2-7; 8 bases map to TRBD1. The V segment lost 7 bases and the J segment 2 bases; nucleotides outside the gene matches: 7. Germline CDR1 and CDR2: SQVTM and ANQGSEA. CDR3 length equals 13 residues. Written as DNA, the CDR3 is TGCAGCGCTTTCGGGACAGGCCCCTACGAGCAGTACTTC. Its translation is CSAFGTGPYEQYF.

The V call is TRBV30, the J call TRBJ2-7, with TRBD2 identical over 10 bases. After removal of 4 bases from V and 2 bases from J, the junction contained 2 bases not matched to a gene. Germline CDR1 GTSNPN, CDR2 SVGIG (reference sequence). This CDR3 region has 13 residues. CDR3 amino acids: CAWTSGSPYEQYF. The CDR3 region has the DNA TGTGCCTGGACTAGCGGGAGTCCCTACGAGCAGTACTTC.

CDR3: CASSFASGVTDTQYF. The CDR3 region has the DNA TGTGCCAGCAGCTTCGCGAGCGGGGTAACAGATACGCAGTATTTT. The chain employs TRBV13 and TRBJ2-3; 7 bases line up with TRBD2. Trimming took 3 bases from V and 3 from J; bases not matched to a gene: 6. This CDR3 spans 15 amino acids. In germline, CDR1 is PRHDT, CDR2 FYEKMQ (reference sequence). The full variable domain, completed using reference TRBV13 and TRBJ2-3, is AAGVIQSPRHLIKEKRETATLKCYPIPRHDTVYWYQQGPGQDPQFLISFYEKMQSDKGSIPDRFSAQQFSDYHSELNMSSLELGDSALYFCASSFASGVTDTQYFGPGTRLTVL.

V is TRBV15 and J is TRBJ2-1; TRBD2 aligns across 11 bases. The CDR3 is 18 residues long. V dropped 0 bases and J dropped 10; count of bases not matched to a gene: 14. The germline V gene encodes CDR1 LNHNV and CDR2 YYDKDF (reference sequence). This chain's CDR3 is CATSRDHGLAGQVGEQFF. The CDR3 DNA follows: TGTGCCACCAGCAGAGATCACGGACTAGCGGGTCAGGTAGGCGAGCAGTTCTTC.

The chain couples TRBV7-9 to TRBJ1-4; D is unclear. The germline V and J ends were trimmed by 1 base and 3 bases, with 3 bases remaining between them. Germline CDR1 and CDR2: SEHNR and FQNEAQ (reference sequence). CDR3 size: 13 residues. The CDR3 nucleotides read TGTGCCAGCAGCTTAGTTCCTAATGAAAAACTGTTTTTT. It codes for CASSLVPNEKLFF.

CDR3 coding DNA: TGCGCCAGCAGCTTGGTAGGCCTTACCGAGGCAGATACGCAGTATTTT. Translating gives CASSLVGLTEADTQYF. The V gene is TRBV5-1, the J gene TRBJ2-3; D is unclear. With 0 bases removed from V and 4 bases from J, the gap between germline ends came to 15 bases. The CDR3 is 16 residues long. Germline V CDR1 and CDR2: SGHRS, YFSETQ.

CDR3 nucleotides: TGTGCCAGCAGTTTATCTGTGACTCAGCACTACAATGAGCAGTTCTTC. Translating gives CASSLSVTQHYNEQFF. The rearrangement links TRBV27 to TRBJ2-1, with D hard to call. Germline CDR1 reads MNHEY; CDR2 reads SMNVEV (reference sequence). V was pared by 0 bases and J by 3 bases, with 12 bases between. The CDR3 covers 16 residues.

The chain uses TRBV4-2 and TRBJ1-2, with TRBD1 matching over 9 bases. Germline CDR1 is LGHNA and CDR2 is YNFKEQ. The CDR3 covers 14 residues. J lost 6 bases, V lost 1 base, and 3 bases had no gene match. CDR3 residues: CASSQGQGGDGYTF. As DNA, the CDR3 is TGTGCCAGCAGCCAAGGACAGGGGGGAGATGGCTACACCTTC.